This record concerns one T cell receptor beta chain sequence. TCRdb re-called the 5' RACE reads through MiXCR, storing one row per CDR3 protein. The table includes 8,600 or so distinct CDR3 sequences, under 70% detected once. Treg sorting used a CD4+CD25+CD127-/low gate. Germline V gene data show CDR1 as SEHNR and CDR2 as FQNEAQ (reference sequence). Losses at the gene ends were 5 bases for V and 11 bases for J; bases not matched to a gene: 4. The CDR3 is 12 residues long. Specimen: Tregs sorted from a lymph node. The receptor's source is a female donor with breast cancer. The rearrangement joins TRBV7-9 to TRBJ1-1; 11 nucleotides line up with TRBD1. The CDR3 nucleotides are TGTGCCAGCAGCCCGGACAGGGGGCTGGCTTTCTTT. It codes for CASSPDRGLAFF. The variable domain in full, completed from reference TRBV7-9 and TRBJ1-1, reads DTGVSQNPRHKITKRGQNVTFRCDPISEHNRLYWYRQTLGQGPEFLTYFQNEAQLEKSRLLSDRFSAERPKGSFSTLEIQRTEQGDSAMYLCASSPDRGLAFFGQGTRLTVV.